This TCR beta chain is from a study of blood T cell repertoires in COVID-19. Whole-study context: Acute and convalescent COVID-19 specimens originated in the United States, Italy and Spain. T cells, B-cell-depleted T cells, or PBMCs supplied cDNA or gDNA.

Germline assignment: CDR1 MGHDK and CDR2 SYGVNS. The CDR3 is made up of 13 amino acids. The V end lost 5 bases, the J end lost 4 bases, and 11 bases lay between the germline ends. Original data processing: Amplifying reference gene primers gave estimates of nucleated cell counts. Measured with immunoSEQ multiplex PCR; TCRdb has only the in-frame clones, and not every one. V, J and clone size are taken as reported in that table, and D and trimming were inferred from the DNA itself. The sample carries around 240,000 clones, approximately 85% recorded once. This receptor was taken from a middle-aged man with acute or convalescent COVID-19. This chain joins TRBV25-1 and TRBJ1-1, with D uncertain. The sequenced sample was peripheral blood. This chain's CDR3 is CASSRGRFTEAFF. The CDR3 DNA reads TGTGCCAGCAGTCGAGGTCGGTTCACTGAAGCTTTCTTT.